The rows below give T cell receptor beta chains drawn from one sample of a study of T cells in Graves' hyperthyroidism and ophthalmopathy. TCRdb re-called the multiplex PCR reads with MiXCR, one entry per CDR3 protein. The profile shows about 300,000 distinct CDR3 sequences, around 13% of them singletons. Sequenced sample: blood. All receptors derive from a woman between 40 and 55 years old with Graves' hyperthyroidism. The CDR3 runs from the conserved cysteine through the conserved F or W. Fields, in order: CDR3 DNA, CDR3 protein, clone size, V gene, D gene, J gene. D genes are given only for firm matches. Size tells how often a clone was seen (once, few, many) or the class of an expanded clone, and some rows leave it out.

DNA: TGTGCCAGCAGCGTAGGCCAGCGGGGGAACAATGAGCAGTTCTTC
CDR3: CASSVGQRGNNEQFF
size: .
V: TRBV9
D: TRBD2
J: TRBJ2-1

DNA: TGCGCCAGCGGGACAGGGGCCGCCACTGGAAACACCATATATTTT
CDR3: CASGTGAATGNTIYF
size: .
V: TRBV5-1
D: TRBD1
J: TRBJ1-3

DNA: TGTGCCAGCAGCCAAGATATAGCGTCCGAGCAGTACTTC
CDR3: CASSQDIASEQYF
size: many
V: TRBV3-1
D: .
J: TRBJ2-7

DNA: TGTGCCAGCAGTTACTCGATGAGGGTAGCGACCGGGGTAGGCCCGCTGTTTTTT
CDR3: CASSYSMRVATGVGPLFF
size: few
V: TRBV6-5
D: .
J: TRBJ2-2

DNA: TGTGCCAGCAGGGCAGGGACCTACGAGCAGTACTTC
CDR3: CASRAGTYEQYF
size: many
V: TRBV28
D: .
J: TRBJ2-7

DNA: TGTGCCAGCAGTTACTCGACCGGGCTCCGGTACGAGCAGTACTTC
CDR3: CASSYSTGLRYEQYF
size: many
V: TRBV6-5
D: .
J: TRBJ2-7

DNA: TGTGCCAGCAAGGAAGGAGTTACGCAGTATTTT
CDR3: CASKEGVTQYF
size: many
V: TRBV28
D: .
J: TRBJ2-3

DNA: TGTGCCAGCAGTGACTCGATTATGAACTATGGCTACACCTTC
CDR3: CASSDSIMNYGYTF
size: few
V: TRBV6-4
D: .
J: TRBJ1-2

DNA: TGTGCCAGCAGTCGTGGGACTCCCGGCGAGCAGTACTTC
CDR3: CASSRGTPGEQYF
size: many
V: TRBV27
D: .
J: TRBJ2-7

DNA: TGCGCCAGCAGCCGTGGCAGCGGGAGCGGTAATGAGCAGTTCTTC
CDR3: CASSRGSGSGNEQFF
size: few
V: TRBV4-1
D: TRBD2
J: TRBJ2-1

DNA: TGTGCCAGCGCCGTGACTGTTGGCGAGACCCAGTACTTC
CDR3: CASAVTVGETQYF
size: many
V: TRBV11-2
D: .
J: TRBJ2-5

DNA: TGTGCCAGCAGTCGCCGGGACACTTTCACAGATACGCAGTATTTT
CDR3: CASSRRDTFTDTQYF
size: many
V: TRBV7-9
D: .
J: TRBJ2-3

DNA: TGTGCCTGGAACCCGGGACCCCTCTATGGCTACACCTTC
CDR3: CAWNPGPLYGYTF
size: many
V: TRBV30
D: .
J: TRBJ1-2

DNA: TGTGCCAGTAGTATATCGAATTTTAGAGGGGACGGTGATAACTATGGCTACACCTTC
CDR3: CASSISNFRGDGDNYGYTF
size: .
V: TRBV19
D: .
J: TRBJ1-2

DNA: TGTGCCAGCAGAGAGGACCCAGAGGCGTACACCTTC
CDR3: CASREDPEAYTF
size: many
V: TRBV28
D: .
J: TRBJ1-2

DNA: TGCAGTGCAGGGTGGGAGGAAAAACTGTTTTTT
CDR3: CSAGWEEKLFF
size: few
V: TRBV20-1
D: .
J: TRBJ1-4

DNA: TGTGCCAGCAGTCCCGGGACCCAAGAGACCCAGTACTTC
CDR3: CASSPGTQETQYF
size: many
V: TRBV6-1
D: .
J: TRBJ2-5

DNA: TGTGCCAGCAGCTGGACGGGGACAGGGGGCTACAACGAGCAGTACTTC
CDR3: CASSWTGTGGYNEQYF
size: many
V: TRBV7-2
D: TRBD1
J: TRBJ2-7

DNA: TGCGGGGCCTGGGGGGGGGGGAACTATGGCTACACCTTC
CDR3: CGAWGGGNYGYTF
size: few
V: TRBV20-1
D: .
J: TRBJ1-2

DNA: TGTGCCACCAGCAGAGATAAGGGGTCAGGGAGATCCTATGGCTACACCTTC
CDR3: CATSRDKGSGRSYGYTF
size: many
V: TRBV15
D: .
J: TRBJ1-2

DNA: TGTGCCAGCAGTGCCATTGGGACAGGGAACACTGAAGCTTTCTTT
CDR3: CASSAIGTGNTEAFF
size: .
V: TRBV27
D: TRBD1
J: TRBJ1-1

DNA: TGTGCCAGCAGATGGGGACTAGCGGGAGGGCCGGGCGAGCAGTACTTC
CDR3: CASRWGLAGGPGEQYF
size: many
V: TRBV6-1
D: TRBD2
J: TRBJ2-7